The 22 T cell receptor beta chains in this list originate from one sample, sequenced in a study of tumor-infiltrating lymphocytes in primary liver carcinoma. Out of unsorted whole blood came the blood RNA, and germline DNA was extracted as well. Researchers generated TCR beta cDNA from approximately 450 ng of total RNA, relying on a constant-region primer. Generation of the TCR beta libraries relied on three nested multiplex PCR rounds using slightly modified ARM-PCR. The first two PCR rounds used TRBV1-TRBV30 forward primers with a C-beta reverse primer, roughly 10 cycles each. One entry per CDR3 protein, called by TCRdb with MiXCR from the multiplex PCR reads. The repertoire has some 320,000 distinct CDR3 sequences, approximately 65% of them found once; the top ten carry roughly 9%. Sequenced material: peripheral blood. Receptors originate from a middle-aged man with primary liver carcinoma and hepatitis B virus infection.

This clonotype was seen only once. A read error may be the cause here, since a much bigger clone is one base away. The V call is TRBV6-1, the J call TRBJ1-1; TRBD1 matches at 10 bases. This CDR3 contains 18 residues. The V gene's germline CDR1 is MNHNS and CDR2 SASEGT. For the CDR3, the DNA is TGTGCCAGCATCCTCGGGACAGGGGCGCGGTACTGGGGAACTGATGCTTTCTTT. It is translated as CASILGTGARYWGTDAFF.

This clonotype was counted ten times or more. The chain couples TRBV11-2 to TRBJ2-7, with 12 bases fitting TRBD2. The germline CDR1 and CDR2 sequences are SGHAT and FQNNGV. The CDR3 sequence is 19 residues long. Trimming took 5 bases from V and 4 from J; bases not matched to a gene: 18. CDR3 loop: CASSPVRRSRGLAGYEQYF. CDR3 DNA sequence: TGTGCCAGCAGCCCTGTGAGGAGGAGTAGAGGACTAGCGGGGTACGAGCAGTACTTC.

In the case of this clonotype: Germline is not matched at one junction end, which may reflect a read error. The CDR3 nucleotides read TGTGCCAGCAACTTATCCGCGGTGGGGGATGAGCTGTTCTTC. Protein product: CASNLSAVGDELFF. The J gene is TRBJ2-1, the V gene TRBV11-2; TRBD1 or TRBD2 may be the D gene (5 bases each). CDR3 length equals 14 residues. CDR1 and CDR2 from the germline V gene are SGHAT and FQNNGV.

Worth noting for this clonotype: The CDR3 ends on some other residue instead of the conserved phenylalanine or tryptophan, so this is likely a read error. The chain has TRBV11-1 and TRBJ2-7, with TRBD1 matching over 11 bases. CDR3 length: 14 residues. The germline V gene has CDR1 SGHAT and CDR2 FQDESV (reference sequence). This CDR3 is CTSSGDRGIDEQYL. In nucleotides, the CDR3 is TGTACCAGCAGCGGGGACAGGGGGATCGACGAGCAGTACTTA.

This clonotype was recorded many times. This chain connects TRBV29-1 to TRBJ1-1; D gene ambiguous. Trimming shortened V by 7 bases and J by 0 bases, and 12 bases separated the two germline ends. The V gene's germline CDR1 is SQVTM and CDR2 ANQGSEA. This CDR3 has 13 amino acids. CDR3 bases: TGCAGCGCCTGCTGGAACATGAACACTGAAGCTTTCTTT. Translated, it gives CSACWNMNTEAFF. Using reference TRBV29-1 and TRBJ1-1 for the parts outside the CDR3, the full variable domain is SAVISQKPSRDICQRGTSLTIQCQVDSQVTMMFWYRQQPGQSLTLIATANQGSEATYESGFVIDKFPISRPNLTFSTLTVSNMSPEDSSIYLCSACWNMNTEAFFGQGTRLTVV.

This chain links TRBV11-1 with TRBJ2-1; D uncertain. Germline CDR1 is SGHAT and CDR2 is FQDESV (reference sequence). The CDR3 runs 14 residues. The CDR3 sequence is CTISSSRIYNEQFF. The DNA for the CDR3 is TGTACCATCAGCTCCAGCCGCATCTACAATGAGCAGTTCTTC.

The chain is built from TRBV11-2 and TRBJ1-6; 7 bases are a match to TRBD1. V trimming: 3 bases; J trimming: 19 bases; junction bases outside the gene matches: 12. Germline V gene lookup returns CDR1 SGHAT and CDR2 FQNNGV. The CDR3 is made up of 13 amino acids. The CDR3 nucleotides read TGTGCCAGCAGCTTGCCAGGGGGTTCACACCTACACTTT. Translating gives CASSLPGGSHLHF.

As concerns this clonotype: One end of the junction does not line up with germline, which may come from a read error. This sequence joins TRBV4-2 and TRBJ2-5; TRBD1 matches 8 bases. The CDR3 has 14 residues. Germline-derived CDR1 and CDR2 are LGHNA and YNFKEQ. The CDR3 DNA follows: TGTGTCAGCAGCCAAAGCAGGGGGCGAGAGACCCAGTACTTC. Protein sequence: CVSSQSRGRETQYF.

This clonotype was observed a handful of times. V usage is TRBV10-3 and J usage is TRBJ1-1; the D is unclear. The V end lost 2 bases, the J end lost 0 bases, and 16 bases lay between the germline ends. This CDR3 has 17 residues. From germline, CDR1 is ENHRY and CDR2 SYGVKD. The CDR3: CAISEGYGPPMNTEAFF. The DNA for the CDR3 is TGTGCCATCAGTGAGGGTTACGGTCCTCCTATGAACACTGAAGCTTTCTTT.

Notes on this clonotype: One end of the junction fails to match germline, which may point to a read error. This rearrangement joins TRBV14 to TRBJ2-7, with D uncertain. Germline V gene data show CDR1 as SGHDN and CDR2 as FVKESK. The CDR3 contains 11 residues. In DNA, the CDR3 is TGTGCCAACAGCGTGAACTACAAGCAGTACTTC. It yields the protein CANSVNYKQYF.

A word on this clonotype: One base away lies a much larger clone, so this may be a sequencing read error. The genes are TRBV10-3 and TRBJ2-4; D possibly corresponds to TRBD1 (5 bases). This CDR3 has 13 amino acids. Germline CDR1 reads ENHRY; CDR2 reads SYGVKD. The CDR3 DNA is TGTGACATCAGTGGGGCGGACAAAAACATTCAGTACTTC. Residues: CDISGADKNIQYF.

This clonotype occurred a few times. This chain links TRBV4-3 with TRBJ2-2; unclear D gene. V lost 0 bases, J lost 0 bases, and 5 bases lay in between. The CDR3 extends over 15 amino acids. Looked up from germline, CDR1 is LGHNA and CDR2 is YSLEER. CDR3 protein: CASSQDTSNTGELFF. Written as DNA, the CDR3 is TGCGCCAGCAGCCAAGACACCTCGAACACCGGGGAGCTGTTTTTT.

This clonotype turned up a few times. This sequence joins TRBV6-2 or TRBV6-3 and TRBJ2-7; D possibly uses TRBD1 or TRBD2 (6 bases each). The V end was cut by 6 bases, the J end by 3 bases, with 15 bases between. The CDR3 is 14 residues long. Per the germline V gene, CDR1 is MNHEY and CDR2 is SVGEGT. CDR3 region: CASRFGGHLYEQYF. CDR3 DNA sequence: TGTGCCAGCAGATTCGGGGGACACCTCTACGAGCAGTACTTC.

This clonotype has more than one count but fewer than ten. The chain couples TRBV6-5 to TRBJ2-3, with D perhaps matching TRBD2 (6 bases). The V gene lost 4 bases and the J gene lost 2 bases, with 16 bases spanning the gap. Looked up from germline, CDR1 is MNHEY and CDR2 is SVGAGI. This CDR3 is 16 amino acids long. CDR3 in DNA: TGTGCCAGCAGTTCCCATCGGGGACTTGTCACAGATACGCAGTATTTT. The encoded protein is CASSSHRGLVTDTQYF.

About this clonotype: The junction departs from germline at one end; a sequencing error may be responsible. This chain uses TRBV11-1 with TRBJ2-7; D not resolved. The CDR3 has 12 residues. Germline V lookup: CDR1 SGHAT, CDR2 FQDESV (reference sequence). The CDR3 DNA reads as TGTGCCAGTAGCTTAGGCAGCTACAAACAGTACTTC. Its translation: CASSLGSYKQYF.

On this clonotype itself: This may be a read error: a much more frequent sequence differs by one nucleotide. This chain links TRBV6-6 with TRBJ2-7, with D possibly matching TRBD2 (6 bases). V was pared by 6 bases and J by 2 bases, with 11 bases between. The CDR3 extends over 13 amino acids. Germline assignment: CDR1 MNHNY and CDR2 SVGAGI (reference sequence). The CDR3 sequence: CASSLTGAYEQYF. The CDR3 DNA reads TGTGCCAGCAGCTTGACGGGAGCCTACGAGCAGTACTTC.

This clonotype was found many times. The chain combines TRBV6-2 or TRBV6-3 with TRBJ2-5, with 7 bases aligning to TRBD2. Germline lookup yields CDR1 MNHEY and CDR2 SVGEGT. The CDR3 covers 14 residues. Unmatched junction bases numbered 7, after V lost 8 bases and J lost 1 base. The CDR3 DNA reads TGTGCCAGCTCTAAGACTAGCAGCCAAGAGACCCAGTACTTC. Its translation: CASSKTSSQETQYF.

To note about this clonotype: This may come from a read error, since a much larger clone is one base off. This rearrangement joins TRBV29-1 to TRBJ1-2; possible D gene TRBD1, 5 bases. CDR1 and CDR2 from the germline V gene are SQVTM and ANQGSEA. CDR3 length: 11 residues. The DNA for the CDR3 is TGCAGCGTTAGGGGACCACTGGACTACGCCTTC. Its translation: CSVRGPLDYAF.

This clonotype has only one observation. Compared with germline, one end of the junction differs, possibly owing to a read error. This rearrangement joins TRBV18 to TRBJ2-3, with 7 bases lining up with TRBD1. There are 15 residues in the CDR3. Germline V gene lookup returns CDR1 KGHSH and CDR2 LQKENI. The CDR3 spells CARSLQGSSTDTQYF. CDR3 DNA sequence: TGTGCCAGGTCACTACAGGGGTCTAGCACAGATACGCAGTATTTT.

This clonotype was counted ten times or more. The chain is built from TRBV12-3 or TRBV12-4 and TRBJ1-6; D not certain. The V end was cut by 6 bases, the J end by 5 bases, with 14 bases between. This CDR3 has 15 amino acids. As DNA, the CDR3 is TGTGCCAGCAGCCTCACCGACGGCAATAATTCACCCCTCCACTTT. Its protein product is CASSLTDGNNSPLHF.

Details on this clonotype: The junction shows a germline mismatch at one end, possibly a read error. The chain joins TRBV6-6 to TRBJ1-3; D is unresolved. CDR1 MNHNY and CDR2 SVGAGI come from the germline V gene (reference sequence). CDR3 size: 15 residues. The CDR3 loop is CASSRKTGSGKTMYF. The CDR3 region has the DNA TGTGCCAGCAGTCGAAAGACTGGCTCTGGAAAAACCATGTATTTT.

CDR3 in amino acids: CASVTSGTWDEQYF. CDR3 bases: TGTGCCAGCGTGACTAGCGGGACTTGGGACGAGCAGTACTTC. This chain joins TRBV6-2 or TRBV6-3 and TRBJ2-7; 11 nucleotides match TRBD2. The germline CDR1 and CDR2 sequences are MNHEY and SVGEGT. The CDR3 sequence is 14 residues long. Losses at the gene ends were 8 bases for V and 5 bases for J; bases not matched to a gene: 8.